A selection of T cell receptor beta chains follows, all from one sample in a study of T cell responses to AZD1222 COVID-19 vaccine. Here immunoSEQ multiplex PCR was the method, and the copy in TCRdb shows in-frame clones only, minus some. This sample has roughly 130,000 clones, with roughly 94% found just once. Sample: peripheral blood, taken on day 0 of AZD1222 vaccination. Every receptor here comes from an adult in good health. Each CDR3 is given with its conserved first and last residue. The D gene is left open where the match is weak. Rows give clone size only sometimes, using once, few, many, or a class for an expanded clone.

J gene	D gene	CDR3 length	V gene	clone size	CDR3 protein	CDR3 DNA
TRBJ1-3	NA	16	TRBV4-2	few	CASSQDLNGGGNTIYF	TGTGCCAGCAGCCAAGATCTTAATGGGGGTGGAAACACCATATATTTT
TRBJ1-6	NA	13	TRBV11-3	NA	CASSLEDGSPLHF	TGTGCCAGCAGTCTTGAGGACGGGTCACCCCTCCACTTT
TRBJ2-7	TRBD1	14	TRBV7-8	NA	CASSPSGQAYEQYF	TGTGCCAGCAGCCCGTCGGGACAGGCCTACGAGCAGTACTTC
TRBJ2-3	NA	14	TRBV4-1	NA	CASSQMIASDTQYF	TGCGCCAGCAGCCAAATGATAGCTTCAGATACGCAGTATTTT
TRBJ1-4	NA	14	TRBV24-1	NA	CATSDHRVDEKLFF	TGTGCCACCAGTGATCACAGGGTTGATGAAAAACTGTTTTTT
TRBJ1-1	NA	13	TRBV27	NA	CASRTTGGTEAFF	TGTGCCAGCAGAACGACAGGTGGCACTGAAGCTTTCTTT
TRBJ2-5	NA	16	TRBV24-1	NA	CATSPFYPRGGKTQYF	TGTGCCACCAGCCCATTCTACCCCAGGGGCGGAAAGACCCAGTACTTC
TRBJ2-2	NA	13	TRBV28	NA	CASGELHRGELFF	TGTGCCTCCGGGGAATTGCACCGCGGGGAGCTGTTTTTT
TRBJ1-6	NA	18	TRBV7-2	NA	CASSTPLGQTFRNSPLHF	TGTGCCAGCAGCACCCCTCTCGGGCAGACCTTTCGGAATTCACCCCTCCACTTT
TRBJ1-3	TRBD1	15	TRBV7-8	NA	CASSLGTGLGNTIYF	TGTGCCAGCAGCTTAGGGACAGGGCTAGGAAACACCATATATTTT
TRBJ1-1	NA	12	TRBV6-5	NA	CASSSAGVLAFF	TGTGCCAGCAGTTCGGCAGGGGTGCTGGCTTTCTTT
TRBJ1-2	TRBD1	15	TRBV5-4	NA	CASSLGIGTDYGYTF	TGTGCCAGCAGCTTGGGTATCGGGACAGACTATGGCTACACCTTC
TRBJ2-1	TRBD2	23	TRBV7-3	few	CASSLTPLQWTSGGSTTHNEQFF	TGTGCCAGCAGCTTAACCCCCCTCCAGTGGACTAGCGGGGGCTCAACCACCCACAATGAGCAGTTCTTC
TRBJ1-2	NA	12	TRBV29-1	NA	CSGGSQGYGYTF	TGCAGCGGCGGGAGCCAGGGCTATGGCTACACCTTC
TRBJ1-6	NA	13	TRBV3-1/TRBV3-2	NA	CASSFANNSPLHF	TGTGCCAGCAGTTTCGCTAATAATTCACCCCTCCACTTT
TRBJ2-7	NA	12	TRBV19	NA	CASSQGTYEQYF	TGTGCCAGTTCACAGGGCACATACGAGCAGTACTTC
TRBJ1-2	NA	11	TRBV6-5	once	CASIWGNGYTF	TGTGCCAGCATATGGGGGAATGGCTACACCTTC
TRBJ1-1	NA	17	TRBV4-3	NA	CASSQVARGVMNTEAFF	TGCGCCAGCAGCCAAGTAGCGAGGGGAGTAATGAACACTGAAGCTTTCTTT
TRBJ1-1	TRBD1	15	TRBV6-5	NA	CASDGQGVGYTEAFF	TGTGCCAGCGATGGACAGGGCGTTGGGTACACTGAAGCTTTCTTT
TRBJ1-2	NA	11	TRBV29-1	NA	CKVRGAHGYTF	TGCAAGGTTCGGGGGGCCCATGGCTACACCTTC
TRBJ2-6	NA	16	TRBV2	NA	CASSEVGRSGANVLTF	TGTGCCAGCAGTGAGGTGGGCAGGTCTGGGGCCAACGTCCTGACTTTC
TRBJ1-4	NA	15	TRBV4-1	NA	CASSLRQSTNEKLFF	TGCGCCAGCAGCCTACGACAGTCAACTAATGAAAAACTGTTTTTT
TRBJ2-3	TRBD2	16	TRBV5-5	NA	CASTLTSGRWADTQYF	TGTGCCAGCACTCTGACTAGCGGGAGGTGGGCAGATACGCAGTATTTT
TRBJ1-4	TRBD1	16	TRBV19	NA	CASRDRAGATNEKLFF	TGTGCCAGTCGGGACAGGGCGGGGGCAACTAATGAAAAACTGTTTTTT
TRBJ1-4	NA	14	TRBV28	NA	CASSLGPVVEKLFF	TGTGCCAGCAGTTTAGGGCCGGTCGTTGAAAAACTGTTTTTT
TRBJ2-7	NA	16	TRBV4-2	once	CASSQTLGGSNYEQYF	TGTGCCAGCAGCCAAACTCTCGGGGGTTCCAACTACGAGCAGTACTTC
TRBJ1-2	NA	14	TRBV9	NA	CASSVSPSSYGYTF	TGTGCCAGCAGCGTAAGCCCGTCGAGCTATGGCTACACCTTC
TRBJ1-2	TRBD1	13	TRBV6-2/TRBV6-3	NA	CASSSRGFFGYTF	TGTGCCAGCAGCTCCAGGGGGTTTTTTGGCTACACCTTC
TRBJ1-4	NA	16	TRBV7-8	NA	CASNGAGGIGNEKLFF	TGTGCCAGCAACGGGGCGGGGGGAATTGGGAATGAAAAACTGTTTTTT
TRBJ2-3	TRBD2	19	TRBV4-1	NA	CASSQLWRGAGGSTDTQYF	TGCGCCAGCAGCCAGTTGTGGCGGGGGGCTGGAGGGAGCACAGATACGCAGTATTTT
TRBJ2-3	TRBD2	16	TRBV9	NA	CASSVSLAGGLDTQYF	TGTGCCAGCAGTGTATCCCTAGCGGGGGGCTTAGATACGCAGTATTTT
TRBJ1-5	TRBD1	15	TRBV6-5	NA	CASRTDRDVYQPQHF	TGTGCCAGCAGGACTGACAGGGATGTGTACCAGCCCCAGCATTTT
TRBJ1-4	NA	15	TRBV7-9	NA	CASSLVPATNEKLFF	TGTGCCAGCAGCTTAGTCCCCGCAACTAATGAAAAACTGTTTTTT
TRBJ2-5	NA	14	TRBV7-3	NA	CASSLNSGAETQYF	TGTGCCAGCAGCTTAAACTCGGGGGCGGAGACCCAGTACTTC
TRBJ1-3	NA	16	TRBV5-5	NA	CASSSGRGISGNTIYF	TGTGCCAGCAGCTCAGGTCGGGGTATCTCTGGAAACACCATATATTTT
TRBJ2-1	NA	13	TRBV5-6	NA	CASSLVIVNEQFF	TGTGCCAGCAGCTTGGTGATAGTAAATGAGCAGTTCTTC
TRBJ1-3	NA	15	TRBV21-1	NA	CASSKVAGGGNTIYF	TGTGCCAGCAGCAAAGTAGCAGGGGGTGGAAACACCATATATTTT
TRBJ2-1	TRBD1	14	TRBV11-3	NA	CASTQGQGNNEQFF	TGTGCCAGCACCCAGGGACAGGGGAACAATGAGCAGTTCTTC
TRBJ1-4	NA	15	TRBV10-2	NA	CASSNRDPRNEKLFF	TGCGCCAGCAGTAATCGGGACCCCCGTAATGAAAAACTGTTTTTT
TRBJ1-1	TRBD1	14	TRBV2	NA	CASSPSTGVGEAFF	TGTGCCAGCAGTCCAAGTACAGGGGTAGGTGAAGCTTTCTTT
TRBJ2-7	TRBD1	15	TRBV3-1/TRBV3-2	NA	CASSPWGTVPYEQYF	TGTGCCAGCAGCCCTTGGGGGACAGTGCCCTACGAGCAGTACTTC
TRBJ2-5	NA	14	TRBV5-1	NA	CASSFTDFQETQYF	TGCGCCAGCAGCTTCACGGATTTTCAAGAGACCCAGTACTTC
TRBJ2-1	TRBD2	17	TRBV4-2	NA	CASSQVRYLSGGNEQFF	TGTGCCAGCAGCCAAGTCCGTTATCTTAGCGGGGGGAATGAGCAGTTCTTC
TRBJ1-6	NA	14	TRBV5-1	NA	CASSLVDNNSPLHF	TGCGCCAGCAGCTTGGTGGACAATAATTCACCCCTCCACTTT
TRBJ2-7	NA	15	TRBV4-3	NA	CASSPSREYSYEQYF	TGCGCCAGCAGCCCGTCAAGGGAATACTCCTACGAGCAGTACTTC